What follows are 18 T cell receptor beta chains derived from one specimen sequenced in a study of T cell responses to AZD1222 COVID-19 vaccine. Using immunoSEQ multiplex PCR, the repertoire was profiled, and TCRdb retains in-frame clones only, with some absent. Among 100,000 to 150,000 clones listed, about 90% were seen once. Here the sequenced sample was peripheral blood, taken on day 0 of AZD1222 vaccination. Receptors were obtained from an adult in good health.

The chain employs TRBV6-6 and TRBJ1-6, with D tentatively TRBD1 (5 bases). The CDR3 contains 16 residues. V was trimmed by 1 base and J by 2 bases, leaving 9 bases between them. Germline CDR1 and CDR2: MNHNY and SVGAGI (reference sequence). CDR3 residues: CASSYLGEPYNSPLHF. The DNA of the CDR3 is TGTGCCAGCAGTTACTTGGGGGAACCCTATAATTCACCCCTCCACTTT.

The J gene is TRBJ1-2, the V gene TRBV7-2; D unresolved. Trimming left V 1 base short and J 3 bases short, with 6 bases between. The V gene's germline CDR1 is SGHTA and CDR2 FQGNSA. The CDR3 spans 13 residues. The CDR3 loop reads CASSLGEYYGYTF. In DNA, the CDR3 is TGTGCCAGCAGCTTAGGGGAGTACTATGGCTACACCTTC.

The chain is built from TRBV29-1 and TRBJ1-1; 9 positions match TRBD1. Germline-derived CDR1 and CDR2 are SQVTM and ANQGSEA. After removal of 0 bases from V and 0 bases from J, the junction contained 5 bases not matched to a gene. The CDR3 loop spans 16 amino acids. The CDR3 reads CSVEEWTGVLNTEAFF. CDR3 in DNA: TGCAGCGTTGAAGAATGGACAGGGGTGCTGAACACTGAAGCTTTCTTT.

The chain combines TRBV19 with TRBJ1-2, with a weak D call TRBD1 (5 bases). The germline CDR1 and CDR2 sequences are LNHDA and SQIVND (reference sequence). There are 15 residues in the CDR3. V lost 5 bases to trimming and J lost 0 bases, with 13 bases between them. CDR3 nucleotide sequence: TGTGCCAGTAGTTCCAGACAGTTAGCTAACTATGGCTACACCTTC. Translating gives CASSSRQLANYGYTF.

The V and J genes are TRBV7-8 and TRBJ1-4; 8 bases line up with TRBD1. Germline assignment: CDR1 SGHVS and CDR2 FQNEAQ. With 6 bases clipped from V and 3 bases from J, the junction kept 12 bases outside the gene matches. CDR3 length: 17 amino acids. CDR3 DNA sequence: TGTGCCAGCAGACAAAGCAGGGGGCGAGGGGCTAATGAAAAACTGTTTTTT. Its translation: CASRQSRGRGANEKLFF.

The CDR3 nucleotides read TGTGCCAGCAGTTACTCTAGAAGCAATCAGCCCCAGCATTTT. It specifies CASSYSRSNQPQHF. The chain combines TRBV6-6 with TRBJ1-5; D gene unclear. Trimming cost V 0 bases and J 1 base, with 4 bases left between them. The germline V gene has CDR1 MNHNY and CDR2 SVGAGI (reference sequence). This CDR3 is built from 14 residues.

The chain's CDR3 is CASSPRDRGQADTQYF. The CDR3 DNA is TGTGCCAGTAGTCCTAGGGACAGGGGGCAGGCAGATACGCAGTATTTT. V gene TRBV19 combines with J gene TRBJ2-3; 12 positions match TRBD1. Trimming cost V 5 bases and J 4 bases; bases outside gene matches: 7. The germline V gene encodes CDR1 LNHDA and CDR2 SQIVND (reference sequence). This CDR3 contains 16 residues.

This chain's CDR3 is CASSSRRNQPQHF. DNA of the CDR3: TGTGCCAGCAGCTCCCGCCGCAATCAGCCCCAGCATTTT. The chain joins TRBV11-2 to TRBJ1-5; D is unresolved. The CDR3 contains 13 residues. Trimming stripped 4 bases from V and 2 bases from J, with 6 bases between. Germline assignment: CDR1 SGHAT and CDR2 FQNNGV.

The chain links TRBV5-1 to TRBJ2-5; possibly TRBD2 for D (6 bases). CDR1 is SGHRS and CDR2 is YFSETQ in the germline V gene. There are 15 residues in the CDR3. The V end was cut by 4 bases, the J end by 2 bases, with 15 bases between. CDR3 in DNA: TGCGCCAGCAGCCCAACCGGGGAGGAACAAGAGACCCAGTACTTC. Protein sequence: CASSPTGEEQETQYF.

This chain uses TRBV6-5 with TRBJ2-2; the D gene is possibly TRBD1 (6 bases). This CDR3 has 13 amino acids. Trimming pared 2 bases from V and 5 bases from J, leaving 6 bases between. The germline V gene has CDR1 MNHEY and CDR2 SVGAGI. CDR3 nucleotide sequence: TGTGCCAGCAGTTACGGGACAACCGGGGAGCTGTTTTTT. Amino acid sequence: CASSYGTTGELFF.

This clone was found once. V and J are TRBV11-2 and TRBJ2-2, with 7 bases that match TRBD1. CDR3 size: 18 residues. The V segment lost 5 bases and the J segment 1 base; nucleotides outside the gene matches: 13. Germline V CDR1 and CDR2: SGHAT, FQNNGV. Written as DNA, the CDR3 is TGTGCCAGCAGCCCTCGGACAGGAAGGGGGATGAACACCGGGGAGCTGTTTTTT. This translates into CASSPRTGRGMNTGELFF. The full variable domain, in which reference TRBV11-2 and TRBJ2-2 provide the parts outside the CDR3, is EAGVAQSPRYKIIEKRQSVAFWCNPISGHATLYWYQQILGQGPKLLIQFQNNGVVDDSQLPKDRFSAERLKGVDSTLKIQPAKLEDSAVYLCASSPRTGRGMNTGELFFGEGSRLTVL.

The chain employs TRBV10-3 and TRBJ1-2; 10 bases align to TRBD1. The V gene's germline CDR1 is ENHRY and CDR2 SYGVKD. The trim removed 1 base at V and 0 bases at J, leaving 5 bases unmatched. This CDR3 contains 17 residues. The chain's CDR3 is CAISELGGQGPNYGYTF. CDR3 bases: TGTGCCATCAGTGAGTTGGGGGGACAGGGGCCTAACTATGGCTACACCTTC.

The chain is built from TRBV5-4 and TRBJ1-6; TRBD1 matches at 10 bases. This CDR3 has 17 amino acids. The trim removed 0 bases at V and 1 base at J, leaving 1 base unmatched. Per germline, CDR1 SGHNT and CDR2 YYREEE (reference sequence). This CDR3 reads CASSLGQGASYNSPLHF. DNA of the CDR3: TGTGCCAGCAGCTTGGGACAGGGGGCTTCCTATAATTCACCCCTCCACTTT.

V and J are TRBV6-5 and TRBJ2-4; D gene unclear. The CDR3 consists of 15 residues. Germline assignment: CDR1 MNHEY and CDR2 SVGAGI. V lost 0 bases to trimming and J lost 1 base, with 7 bases between them. The CDR3 DNA reads TGTGCCAGCAGTTACTCGTCTAAGGCCAAAAACATTCAGTACTTC. Protein product: CASSYSSKAKNIQYF.

The chain recombines TRBV3-1 (or the pseudogene TRBV3-2) with TRBJ1-4, with D perhaps matching TRBD1 (5 bases). This CDR3 comprises 12 residues. CDR1 is LGHDT, CDR2 YNNKEL, per germline (reference sequence). V was shortened by 4 bases and J by 5 bases, with 5 bases between the two germline ends. CDR3 region: CASSRGNEKLFF. The CDR3 nucleotides are TGTGCCAGCAGCCGGGGGAATGAAAAACTGTTTTTT.

V is TRBV6-5 and J is TRBJ1-5, with D perhaps matching TRBD1 (6 bases). Trimming left V 0 bases short and J 9 bases short, with 15 bases between. Germline V gene lookup returns CDR1 MNHEY and CDR2 SVGAGI. The CDR3 length is 15 residues. The CDR3 nucleotides read TGTGCCAGCAGTTACTCGACGGGGGGGCATTGGCCCCAGCATTTT. It yields the protein CASSYSTGGHWPQHF.

This rearrangement joins TRBV7-9 to TRBJ2-3; D not resolved. The CDR3 consists of 14 residues. V was clipped by 0 bases and J by 5 bases, with 9 bases between them. From germline, CDR1 is SEHNR and CDR2 FQNEAQ (reference sequence). Here the CDR3 reads CASSLAGFVDTQYF. The CDR3 coding sequence is TGTGCCAGCAGCTTAGCGGGGTTCGTAGATACGCAGTATTTT.

This clone has only one observation. The chain recombines TRBV27 with TRBJ1-6; TRBD1 might be the D (6 bases). CDR3 size: 13 residues. The germline gives CDR1 MNHEY, CDR2 SMNVEV (reference sequence). Trimming left V 5 bases short and J 10 bases short, with 12 bases between. The CDR3 is CASSNRVRSPLHF. CDR3 coding DNA: TGTGCCAGCAGTAACAGGGTAAGGTCACCCCTCCACTTT.